This T cell receptor beta chain was sequenced for a study of T cell changes during pregnancy in multiple sclerosis. The J segment lost 0 bases and the V segment lost 7 bases, leaving 9 bases of the junction unmatched. The CDR3 sequence is 16 residues long. The germline CDR1 and CDR2 sequences are SGHRS and YFSETQ. Measured with immunoSEQ multiplex PCR; TCRdb has only the in-frame clones, and not every one. This sample has around 70,000 clones, with 80% to 95% found just once. The rearrangement uses TRBV5-1 and TRBJ1-4; 7 bases agree with TRBD1. The clonotype comes from a female donor in good health, enrolled as a control in a pregnancy study. Sequencing was performed on peripheral blood, taken after pregnancy. CDR3 protein: CASATGLVATNEKLFF. In nucleotides, the CDR3 is TGCGCCAGCGCGACAGGGTTAGTTGCAACTAATGAAAAACTGTTTTTT.